This T cell receptor (beta chain) is drawn from a study of blood T cells in healthy people across ages. The study, taken as a whole, reports: Considered underestimates were the diversity estimates obtained from one million T cells.

CDR1 and CDR2 from the germline V gene are SEHNR and FQNEAQ (reference sequence). This CDR3 has 17 residues. The ends lost 5 bases at V and 5 bases at J; junction bases unmatched: 16. In its sample, this clonotype was seen once. What it binds is unknown. Alongside a J-beta primer mix, a sample-barcoded 5' primer served in a second PCR lasting roughly 7 to 11 cycles. Every molecule of cDNA carried a tag from a template-switch adaptor with 12 random nucleotides. Each CDR3 protein is one row after TCRdb ran MiXCR on the 5' RACE reads. The profile covers hundreds of thousands of distinct CDR3 sequences, with 52% appearing a single time and about 13% taken by the ten largest.

The sequenced material came from blood. The chain employs TRBV7-9 and TRBJ2-3; 7 bases fit TRBD2. The receptor comes from an elderly woman in good health. DNA of the CDR3: TGTGCCAGCAGCGGCAGAGGTGGAGCGGGGTATCGAGATACGCAGTATTTT. Translation: CASSGRGGAGYRDTQYF.